Listed below are T cell receptor beta chains from one sample, sequenced in a study of shared T cell receptors in the human thymus. TCRdb's table, derived via immunoSEQ multiplex PCR, lists solely in-frame clones and lacks some. The sample contains hundreds of thousands of clones, about 89% of which appear only once. The data were also submitted as part of a second study, on human thymus T cells.

The sequencing sample was made of thymocytes. These receptors were taken from a boy in the first two years of life with a congenital heart defect. Both conserved end residues are part of each CDR3.

TRBJ2-2,TRBV20-1,CSARTLGELFF
TRBJ2-5,TRBV7-9,CASSQLAGEETQYF
TRBJ1-1,TRBV6-6,CASSYGPRGSNTEAFF
TRBJ1-1,TRBV7-9,CASSLDPGIGEAEAFF
TRBJ2-3,TRBV27,CASNFRDTQYF
TRBJ1-2,TRBV7-2,CASSLQRDNGYTF
TRBJ1-5,TRBV5-6,CASSYRTAPSQPQHF
TRBJ2-7,TRBV6-4,CASTSPSGRRGSEAYEQYF
TRBJ1-2,TRBV9,CASSVGGIYGYTF
TRBJ2-3,TRBV5-1,CASSLGAGGQTDTQYF
TRBJ2-5,TRBV4-1,CASSQDVVAGGMTQYF
TRBJ1-5,TRBV7-2,CASSLGYRGRHHF
TRBJ2-4,TRBV6-1,CASSICLDSKNIQYF
TRBJ2-7,TRBV5-1,CASSSSYEQYF
TRBJ2-7,TRBV7-9,CASSSGTGGYEQYF
TRBJ2-7,TRBV5-1,CASAIAGGSYEQYF